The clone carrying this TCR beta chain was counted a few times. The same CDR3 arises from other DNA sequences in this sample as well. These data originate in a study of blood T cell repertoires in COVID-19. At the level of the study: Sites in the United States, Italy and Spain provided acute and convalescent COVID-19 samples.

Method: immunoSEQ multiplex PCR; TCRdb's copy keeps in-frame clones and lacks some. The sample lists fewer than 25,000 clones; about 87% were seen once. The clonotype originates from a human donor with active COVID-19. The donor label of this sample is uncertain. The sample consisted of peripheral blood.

CDR3 protein: CASSRGTSGGPNTGELFF. The DNA for the CDR3 is TGCGCCAGCAGCCGAGGGACTAGCGGGGGTCCGAACACCGGGGAGCTGTTTTTT. The genes are TRBV5-1 and TRBJ2-2; 14 bases match TRBD2. V trimming: 4 bases; J trimming: 0 bases; junction bases outside the gene matches: 5. CDR3 length equals 18 residues. Germline V gives CDR1 SGHRS, CDR2 YFSETQ.